This T cell receptor beta chain was captured by sequencing in a study of shared clonotypes between healthy human individuals. The V gene's germline CDR1 is SGHAT and CDR2 FQNNGV. The V end lost 0 bases, the J end lost 6 bases, and 17 bases lay between the germline ends. The CDR3 extends over 16 amino acids. Assay used: immunoSEQ multiplex PCR; TCRdb lists only in-frame clones, some missing. Of about 2 million clones listed, 85% to 95% were seen once; the top ten hold 0.95% to 1.5%. Naive CD8 cells were CD45RO-negative, positively selected for CCR7, excluding terminally differentiated effector memory CD45RA+ cells.

Sequencing was carried out using naive CD8+ T cells sorted from blood. This sequence originates from a man aged 18-30 years in good health. V is TRBV11-2 and J is TRBJ1-1; D perhaps matches TRBD1 (5 bases). The CDR3: CASSLDFGARGPEAFF. In DNA form, the CDR3 reads TGTGCCAGCAGCTTAGATTTCGGGGCGCGGGGCCCTGAAGCTTTCTTT.